This T cell receptor (beta chain) was recorded in a study of OX40 agonist ivuxolimab in advanced cancers. The study, taken as a whole, reports: Low levels of normalized T-cell clonal expansion also appeared in some nonresponders. There was clonal expansion of CD4+ and CD8+ blood T cells by week 6 at 0.1 to 3.0 mg/kg.

This clone was found once. The antigen is unknown. Repertoires were generated with immunoSEQ multiplex PCR, while TCRdb's copy carries only in-frame clones and drops some. This table has roughly 100,000 clones, about nine tenths appearing once. CDR3 length equals 13 residues. J lost 7 bases, V lost 7 bases, and 7 bases had no gene match. In germline, CDR1 is SNHLY, CDR2 FYNNEI. Sequenced material: CD4+ or CD8+ T cells sorted from blood, taken in a trial of the OX40 agonist ivuxolimab. This sequence was found in an adult with an advanced solid tumor such as melanoma, head and neck, liver or kidney cancer. The chain has TRBV2 and TRBJ1-2; 9 positions match TRBD1. This CDR3 reads CASMPQGARGYTF. Written as DNA, the CDR3 is TGTGCCAGCATGCCACAGGGGGCGCGTGGCTACACCTTC.